The TCR beta chain under discussion was sequenced for a study of shared clonotypes between healthy human individuals. Terminally differentiated effector memory CD45RA+ cells were excluded by CCR7 positive selection of CD45RO-negative cells. The CDR3 extends over 12 amino acids. V lost 2 bases and J lost 3, with 8 bases in between. Germline CDR1 and CDR2: GTSNPN and SVGIG (reference sequence). Here immunoSEQ multiplex PCR was the method, and the copy in TCRdb shows in-frame clones only, minus some. The sample carries around 600,000 clones, 98% recorded once. The specimen sequenced was naive CD8+ T cells sorted from blood. The chain couples TRBV30 to TRBJ2-7; D unclear. The receptor was derived from a man younger than 40 in good health. This CDR3 is CAWSYTDYEQYF. DNA for the CDR3: TGTGCCTGGAGTTATACGGACTACGAGCAGTACTTC.